This T cell receptor beta chain was sequenced during a study of T cell responses to AZD1222 COVID-19 vaccine. Looking at the study overall: The analysis combined second doses at about 4 or about 12 weeks.

Repertoires were generated with immunoSEQ multiplex PCR, while TCRdb's copy carries only in-frame clones and drops some. The table records about 120,000 clones, 90% to 95% of them present only once. The germline V gene encodes CDR1 SNHLY and CDR2 FYNNEI. V shed 8 bases, J shed 5 bases, and the junction held 1 base outside the gene matches. CDR3 size: 12 residues. General study results and limits: Elevations in Spike-specific TCR breadth and depth followed administration of two AZD1222 doses. A mostly white British donor set with more females was recruited, and clonal diversity was possibly underestimated.

About this clone: What it binds is unknown. This same CDR3 is encoded by further DNA sequences in the sample.

Here the sequenced sample was peripheral blood, taken on day 0 of AZD1222 vaccination. The receptor comes from an adult in good health. The chain employs TRBV2 and TRBJ2-5, with 11 bases that match TRBD1. The CDR3 protein is CASRDRGETQYF. CDR3 DNA sequence: TGTGCCAGCCGGGACAGGGGGGAGACCCAGTACTTC.